This T cell receptor beta chain is drawn from a study of cytomegalovirus exposure and HLA in healthy donors. Both 60 Vbeta primers and 13 Jbeta primers went into the PCR. Only in-frame clones appear in the TCRdb table, and some are missing; sequencing was by immunoSEQ multiplex PCR. Here the sample spans 150,000 to 200,000 clones, roughly four fifths being singletons. Germline CDR1 reads MNHNS; CDR2 reads SASEGT. The CDR3 totals 16 residues. Germline trimming cut 4 bases from V and 6 bases from J; bases unmatched to any gene: 8. This sequence joins TRBV6-1 and TRBJ2-3, with TRBD2 matching 12 bases. The source is a woman aged 40 to 50 in good health and CMV-seronegative. What was sequenced was PBMCs. DNA of the CDR3: TGTGCCAGCAGTGTCATCCTAGCGGGGGGGTCGGATACGCAGTATTTT. The encoded protein is CASSVILAGGSDTQYF.